The text below deals with one T cell receptor (beta chain). The data belong to a study of T cell responses to AZD1222 COVID-19 vaccine. Sequencing was performed with immunoSEQ multiplex PCR; in TCRdb, only in-frame clones are kept and a portion is missing. Found here are roughly 250,000 clones, over 85% of them singletons; the top ten hold around 0.6%. The CDR3 totals 16 residues. Germline assignment: CDR1 MGHRA and CDR2 YSYEKL. Trimming left V 0 bases short and J 4 bases short, with 15 bases between. This TCR came from an adult in good health. The chain joins TRBV4-1 to TRBJ1-2, with a tentative D call TRBD1 (6 bases). The source was peripheral blood, collected on day 0 of AZD1222 vaccination. Written as DNA, the CDR3 is TGCGCCAGCAGCCAAGATCGGGGGGGCTTAGGCTATGGCTACACCTTC. Its protein product is CASSQDRGGLGYGYTF.